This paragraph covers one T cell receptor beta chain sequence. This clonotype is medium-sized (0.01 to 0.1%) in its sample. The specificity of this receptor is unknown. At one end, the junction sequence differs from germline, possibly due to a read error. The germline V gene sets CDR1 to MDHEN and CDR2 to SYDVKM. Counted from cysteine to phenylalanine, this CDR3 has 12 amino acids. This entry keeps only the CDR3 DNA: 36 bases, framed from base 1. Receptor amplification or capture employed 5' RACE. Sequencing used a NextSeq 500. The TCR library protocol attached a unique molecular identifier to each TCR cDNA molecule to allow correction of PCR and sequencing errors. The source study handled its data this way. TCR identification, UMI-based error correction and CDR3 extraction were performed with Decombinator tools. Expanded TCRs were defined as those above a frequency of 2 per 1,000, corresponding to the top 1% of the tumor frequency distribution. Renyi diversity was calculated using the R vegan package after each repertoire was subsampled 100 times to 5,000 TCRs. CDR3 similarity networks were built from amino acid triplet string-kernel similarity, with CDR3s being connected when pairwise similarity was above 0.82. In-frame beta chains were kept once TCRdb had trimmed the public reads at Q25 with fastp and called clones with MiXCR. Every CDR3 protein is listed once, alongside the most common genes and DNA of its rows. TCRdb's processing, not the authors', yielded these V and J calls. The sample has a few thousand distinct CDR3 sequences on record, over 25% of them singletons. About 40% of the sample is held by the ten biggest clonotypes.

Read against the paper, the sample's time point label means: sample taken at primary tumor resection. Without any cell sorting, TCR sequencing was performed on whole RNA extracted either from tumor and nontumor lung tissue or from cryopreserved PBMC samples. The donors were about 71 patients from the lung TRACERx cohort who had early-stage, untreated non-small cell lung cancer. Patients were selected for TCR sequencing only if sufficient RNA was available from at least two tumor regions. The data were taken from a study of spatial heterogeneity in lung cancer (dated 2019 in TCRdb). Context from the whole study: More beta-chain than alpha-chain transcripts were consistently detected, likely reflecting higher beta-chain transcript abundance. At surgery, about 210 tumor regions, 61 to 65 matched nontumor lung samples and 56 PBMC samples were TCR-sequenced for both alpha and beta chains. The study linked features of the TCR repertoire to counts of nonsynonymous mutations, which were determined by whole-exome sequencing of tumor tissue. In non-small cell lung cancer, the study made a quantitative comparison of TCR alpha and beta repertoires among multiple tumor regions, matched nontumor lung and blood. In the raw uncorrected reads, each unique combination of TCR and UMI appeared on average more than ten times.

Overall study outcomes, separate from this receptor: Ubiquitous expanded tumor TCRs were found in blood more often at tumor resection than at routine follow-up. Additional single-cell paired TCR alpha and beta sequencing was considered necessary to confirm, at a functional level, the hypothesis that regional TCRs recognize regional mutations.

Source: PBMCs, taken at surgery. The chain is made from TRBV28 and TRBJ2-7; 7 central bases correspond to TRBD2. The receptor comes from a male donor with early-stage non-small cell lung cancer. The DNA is TGTGCCAGCAGTTTAAGCCGTAGCGGGCCGGAATTC. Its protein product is CASSLSRSGPEF. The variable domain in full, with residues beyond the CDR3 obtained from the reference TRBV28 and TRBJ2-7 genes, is DVKVTQSSRYLVKRTGEKVFLECVQDMDHENMFWYRQDPGLGLRLIYFSYDVKMKEKGDIPEGYSVSREKKERFSLILESASTNQTSMYLCASSLSRSGPEFGPGTRLTVT.